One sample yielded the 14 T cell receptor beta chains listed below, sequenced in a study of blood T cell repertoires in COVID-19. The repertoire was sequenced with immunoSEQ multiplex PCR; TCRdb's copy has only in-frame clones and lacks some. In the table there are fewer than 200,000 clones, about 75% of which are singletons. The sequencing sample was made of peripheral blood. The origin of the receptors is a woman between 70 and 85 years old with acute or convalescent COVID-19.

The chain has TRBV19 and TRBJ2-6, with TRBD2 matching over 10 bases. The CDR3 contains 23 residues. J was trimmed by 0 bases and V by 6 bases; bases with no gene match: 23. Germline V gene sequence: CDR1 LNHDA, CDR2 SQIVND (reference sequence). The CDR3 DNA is TGTGCCAGTAGAGCCCAACCTGGGGTAGCGGGAGGTGGCCCTGCCTCTGGGGCCAACGTCCTGACTTTC. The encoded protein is CASRAQPGVAGGGPASGANVLTF.

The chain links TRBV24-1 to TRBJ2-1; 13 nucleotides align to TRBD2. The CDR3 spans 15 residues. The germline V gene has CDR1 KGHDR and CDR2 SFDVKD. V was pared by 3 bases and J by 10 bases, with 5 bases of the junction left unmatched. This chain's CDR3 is CATSDRLAGGREQFF. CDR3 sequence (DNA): TGTGCCACCAGTGATAGACTAGCGGGGGGTCGGGAGCAGTTCTTC.

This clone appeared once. CDR3 DNA: TGTGCCAGCAGCTTAGGGGGCGGGACCCAGTACTTC. Its translation: CASSLGGGTQYF. The J gene is TRBJ2-5, the V gene TRBV5-4; 7 bases map to TRBD1. Germline values: CDR1 SGHNT, CDR2 YYREEE (reference sequence). V trimming: 2 bases; J trimming: 7 bases; junction bases outside the gene matches: 2. CDR3 length: 12 residues.

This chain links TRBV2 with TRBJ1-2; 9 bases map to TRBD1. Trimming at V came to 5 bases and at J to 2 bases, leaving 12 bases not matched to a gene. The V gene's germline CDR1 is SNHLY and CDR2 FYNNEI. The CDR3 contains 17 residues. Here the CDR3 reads CASSRDRVDVRNYGYTF. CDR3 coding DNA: TGTGCCAGCAGTCGGGACAGGGTCGACGTCCGGAACTATGGCTACACCTTC. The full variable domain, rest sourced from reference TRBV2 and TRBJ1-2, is EPEVTQTPSHQVTQMGQEVILRCVPISNHLYFYWYRQILGQKVEFLVSFYNNEISEKSEIFDDQFSVERPDGSNFTLKIRSTKLEDSAMYFCASSRDRVDVRNYGYTFGSGTRLTVV.

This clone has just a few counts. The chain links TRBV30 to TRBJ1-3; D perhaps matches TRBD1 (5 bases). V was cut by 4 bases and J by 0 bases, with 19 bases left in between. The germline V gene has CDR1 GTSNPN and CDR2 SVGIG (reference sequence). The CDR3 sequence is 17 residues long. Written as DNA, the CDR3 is TGTGCCTGGACCAGGGCTCTGGGCGGACGCTCTGGAAACACCATATATTTT. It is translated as CAWTRALGGRSGNTIYF.

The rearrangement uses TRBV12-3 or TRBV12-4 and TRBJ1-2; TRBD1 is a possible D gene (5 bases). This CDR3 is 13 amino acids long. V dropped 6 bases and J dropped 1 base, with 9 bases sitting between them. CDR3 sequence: CASRPGGNYGYTF. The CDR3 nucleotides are TGTGCCAGCAGGCCGGGGGGTAACTATGGCTACACCTTC.

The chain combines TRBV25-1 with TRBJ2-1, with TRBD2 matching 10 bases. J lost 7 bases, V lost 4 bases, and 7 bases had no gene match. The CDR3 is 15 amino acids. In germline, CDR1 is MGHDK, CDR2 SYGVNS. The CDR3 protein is CASSASGRARNEQFF. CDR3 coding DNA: TGTGCCAGCAGTGCAAGCGGGAGGGCTCGGAATGAGCAGTTCTTC.

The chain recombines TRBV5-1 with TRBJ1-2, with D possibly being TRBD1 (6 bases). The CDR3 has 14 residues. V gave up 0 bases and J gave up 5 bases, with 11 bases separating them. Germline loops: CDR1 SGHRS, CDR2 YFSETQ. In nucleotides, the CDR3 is TGCGCCAGCAGCTTGGAACAGGGTCGGTATGGCTACACCTTC. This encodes CASSLEQGRYGYTF.

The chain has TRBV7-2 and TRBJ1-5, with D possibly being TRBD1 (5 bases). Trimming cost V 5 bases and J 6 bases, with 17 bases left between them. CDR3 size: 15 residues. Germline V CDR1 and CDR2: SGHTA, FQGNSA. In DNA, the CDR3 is TGTGCCAGCAGCCCGAACCCAGGGTACGGTCAGCCCCAGCATTTT. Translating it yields CASSPNPGYGQPQHF.

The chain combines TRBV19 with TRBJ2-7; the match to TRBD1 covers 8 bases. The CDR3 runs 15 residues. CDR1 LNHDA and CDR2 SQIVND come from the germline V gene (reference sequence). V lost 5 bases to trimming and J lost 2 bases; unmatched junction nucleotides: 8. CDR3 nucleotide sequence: TGTGCCAGTAGTCCCCGGACAGGGTACACCTACGAGCAGTACTTC. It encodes CASSPRTGYTYEQYF. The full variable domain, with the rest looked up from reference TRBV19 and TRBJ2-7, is DGGITQSPKYLFRKEGQNVTLSCEQNLNHDAMYWYRQDPGQGLRLIYYSQIVNDFQKGDIAEGYSVSREKKESFPLTVTSAQKNPTAFYLCASSPRTGYTYEQYFGPGTRLTVT.

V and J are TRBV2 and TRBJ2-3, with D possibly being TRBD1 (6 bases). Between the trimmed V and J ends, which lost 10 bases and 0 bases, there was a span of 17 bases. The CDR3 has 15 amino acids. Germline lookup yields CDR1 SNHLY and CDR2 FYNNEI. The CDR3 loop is CANPGTGLSTDTQYF. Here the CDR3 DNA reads TGTGCCAACCCAGGCACAGGGTTGAGCACAGATACGCAGTATTTT.

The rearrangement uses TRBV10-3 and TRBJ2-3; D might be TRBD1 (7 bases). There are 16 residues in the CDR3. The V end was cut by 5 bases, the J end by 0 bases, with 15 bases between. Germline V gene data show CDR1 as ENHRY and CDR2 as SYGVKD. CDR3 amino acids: CAISPRGVTSTDTQYF. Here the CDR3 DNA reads TGTGCCATCAGTCCCAGGGGGGTCACTAGCACAGATACGCAGTATTTT.

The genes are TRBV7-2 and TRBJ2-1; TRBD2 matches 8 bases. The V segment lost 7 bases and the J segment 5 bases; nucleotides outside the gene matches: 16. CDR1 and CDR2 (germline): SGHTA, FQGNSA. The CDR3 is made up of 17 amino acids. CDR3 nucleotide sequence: TGTGCCAGCAACCCAAGCCCCGGGAGGGGTCCACACAATGAGCAGTTCTTC. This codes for CASNPSPGRGPHNEQFF.

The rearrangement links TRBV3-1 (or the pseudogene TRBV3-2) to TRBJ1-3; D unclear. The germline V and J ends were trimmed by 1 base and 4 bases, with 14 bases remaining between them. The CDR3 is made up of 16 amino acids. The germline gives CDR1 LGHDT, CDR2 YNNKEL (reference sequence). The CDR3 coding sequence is TGTGCCAGCAGCCAAGTCCCCGGGAATGAAGGAAACACCATATATTTT. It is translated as CASSQVPGNEGNTIYF.